This TCR beta chain was recovered during a study of glioma-infiltrating T cells after dendritic cell vaccination (TCRdb year 2016). Describing the broader study: Of the approximately 15 glioblastoma patients in the cohort, all drawn from Phase I and II dendritic cell vaccination trials, 9 were newly diagnosed and 6 had recurrent disease. TCR sequencing metrics, including TIL content and tumor-blood repertoire overlap, were correlated with survival after dendritic cell vaccination. Patients received three intradermal dendritic cell vaccine injections at biweekly intervals in the arm below the axilla. Patients received autologous tumor lysate-pulsed dendritic cell vaccination between 2003 and 2012. The vaccine was prepared from monocyte-derived dendritic cells that were cultured for 6 to 7 days with IL-4 and GM-CSF and then pulsed overnight with autologous tumor lysate. Deep sequencing of TCR beta CDR3 regions was used to quantify tumor-infiltrating lymphocyte content and compare tumor and blood repertoires in dendritic cell-vaccinated glioblastoma patients.

Overall study outcomes, separate from this receptor: After dendritic cell vaccination, a higher estimated pretreatment TIL content predicted longer time to progression and overall survival. The three-group TCR overlap response model was described as speculative and requiring prospective validation. The cohort was small and heterogeneous, only a few patients had full blood and tumor sets, and even fewer had initial-recurrent tumor pairs. No direct relationship between TCR clonality and survival was found, suggesting that a diverse polyclonal response may matter.

As concerns this clone: Its antigen is still unknown. No much larger clonotype is one base removed from it; base qualities were not supplied.

TCRB CDR3 regions were amplified from 1.5 to 2.5 ug genomic DNA, or all available DNA if less, using the immunoSEQ assay. The multiplex PCR relied on 60 forward primers for TCR V beta segments and 13 reverse primers for J beta segments. To estimate reads per starting template, synthetic control templates were spiked into each sample at limiting dilution. Sequencing produced 87 bp reads on the Illumina HiSeq System. The published analysis was carried out like this. To remove PCR and sequencing errors, closely related sequences were merged with a nearest neighbor algorithm. TCR overlap was defined as the percentage of unique tumor TCR beta sequences that were also found in the peripheral blood of the same patient. This immuneACCESS table, as held by TCRdb, lists in-frame sequences with V and J called but not all clones. Of the missing ones, under half trace to an unresolved V gene in checked studies; the others have no known cause. V, J and clone size are taken as reported in that table, and D and trimming were inferred from the DNA itself. The sample table holds 91,000 or so clones, of which 80% were seen once. The top ten clonotypes cover roughly 5.3% of the sample.

The sample's time point label is to be understood as: after dendritic cell vaccination, including at tumor progression/relapse. Patients were selected for having adequate residual fresh-frozen tumor tissue and more than two years of available survival data. Although molecular status otherwise differed among the glioblastoma patients, no patient had an isocitrate dehydrogenase mutation. PBMC were collected before vaccination, two weeks after the third vaccination, and at tumor progression if progression occurred. The Qiagen DNeasy Blood extraction Kit was used to extract genomic DNA. The germline V and J ends show losses of 6 bases and 8 bases respectively, and no gene match explains 4 bases of the junction. CDR1 is given as SEHNR and CDR2 as FQNEAQ, both from the germline V gene (reference sequence). From the cysteine through the phenylalanine, the CDR3 covers 12 amino acids. Only the CDR3 portion is preserved as DNA: 36 bases, with reading frame beginning at the first base.

Sample: blood, taken after dendritic cell vaccination. The rearrangement joined TRBV7-9 to TRBJ1-1; a stretch of 9 junction bases matches TRBD1. The TCR sequence derives from a human donor with glioblastoma. In nucleotide form, the sequence is TGTGCCAGCAGACGGGACAGGGAGGAAGCTTTCTTT. This gives the protein CASRRDREEAFF.